Listed below are T cell receptor beta chains from one sample, sequenced in a study of blood T cell repertoires in COVID-19. Method: immunoSEQ multiplex PCR; TCRdb's copy keeps in-frame clones and lacks some. The sample comprises a few hundred thousand clones, approximately 80% of which are singletons, and 18% rests with the top ten. Source material: peripheral blood. These receptors came from an elderly woman with active or convalescent COVID-19. The CDR3 runs from the conserved cysteine through the conserved F or W. A D gene is named only where the DNA matches it firmly. Some rows have no size entry. The others give once, few or many, or a class for an expanded clone.

cdr3_length: 14
v_call: TRBV4-3
j_call: TRBJ2-3
clone_size: .
d_call: .
cdr3_nt: TGCGCCAGCAGCCAATCTGTCTTCGGAGATACGCAGTATTTT
cdr3_aa: CASSQSVFGDTQYF

cdr3_length: 16
v_call: TRBV3-1/TRBV3-2
j_call: TRBJ2-6
clone_size: .
d_call: .
cdr3_nt: TGTGCCAGCAGCCAAAGAGCGGACTCTGGGGCCAACGTCCTGACTTTC
cdr3_aa: CASSQRADSGANVLTF

cdr3_length: 14
v_call: TRBV4-2
j_call: TRBJ1-1
clone_size: .
d_call: .
cdr3_nt: TGTGCCAGCAGCCACCCGGGGGGGAACACTGAAGCTTTCTTT
cdr3_aa: CASSHPGGNTEAFF

cdr3_length: 13
v_call: TRBV30
j_call: TRBJ1-5
clone_size: .
d_call: .
cdr3_nt: TGTGCCTGGAGTCAGGGTACGGCGCAGCCCCAGCATTTT
cdr3_aa: CAWSQGTAQPQHF

cdr3_length: 17
v_call: TRBV2
j_call: TRBJ1-2
clone_size: .
d_call: TRBD1
cdr3_nt: TGTGCCAGCAGTGCGCAAGGACAGGGGGCGGGTGGGTATGGCTACACCTTC
cdr3_aa: CASSAQGQGAGGYGYTF

cdr3_length: 17
v_call: TRBV7-6
j_call: TRBJ2-1
clone_size: .
d_call: TRBD2
cdr3_nt: TGTGCCAGCAGCGCATTAGCGGGAGAGGGTCACACGAATGAGCAGTTCTTC
cdr3_aa: CASSALAGEGHTNEQFF

cdr3_length: 15
v_call: TRBV11-1
j_call: TRBJ1-2
clone_size: .
d_call: TRBD1
cdr3_nt: TGTGCCAGCAGCATAAGGACAGGGCATAACTATGGCTACACCTTC
cdr3_aa: CASSIRTGHNYGYTF

cdr3_length: 17
v_call: TRBV6-2/TRBV6-3
j_call: TRBJ2-6
clone_size: .
d_call: .
cdr3_nt: TGTGCCAGCAGCATGGACAGAAAACGCTCTGGGGCCAACGTCCTGACTTTC
cdr3_aa: CASSMDRKRSGANVLTF

cdr3_length: 13
v_call: TRBV12-3/TRBV12-4
j_call: TRBJ1-2
clone_size: .
d_call: .
cdr3_nt: TGTGCCAGCAGGGAGACGCTAGGCTATGGCTACACCTTC
cdr3_aa: CASRETLGYGYTF

cdr3_length: 15
v_call: TRBV18
j_call: TRBJ2-2
clone_size: .
d_call: .
cdr3_nt: TGTGCCAGCTCACTTCTGGGACAGAACACCGGGGAGCTGTTTTTT
cdr3_aa: CASSLLGQNTGELFF

cdr3_length: 15
v_call: TRBV18
j_call: TRBJ2-1
clone_size: .
d_call: TRBD2
cdr3_nt: TGTGCCAGCTCACCCTCTAGCGGGGGGGTCCATGAGCAGTTCTTC
cdr3_aa: CASSPSSGGVHEQFF

cdr3_length: 14
v_call: TRBV2
j_call: TRBJ2-1
clone_size: once
d_call: .
cdr3_nt: TGTGCCAGCAGTGATCCGACTAGATACAATGAGCAGTTCTTC
cdr3_aa: CASSDPTRYNEQFF

cdr3_length: 13
v_call: TRBV28
j_call: TRBJ2-7
clone_size: few
d_call: TRBD1
cdr3_nt: TGTGCCAGCAGTTTAGGGACAGTCTACGAGCAGTACTTC
cdr3_aa: CASSLGTVYEQYF

cdr3_length: 15
v_call: TRBV18
j_call: TRBJ2-5
clone_size: once
d_call: TRBD1
cdr3_nt: TGTGCCAGCTCACTGGGGACAGGGGGGCAAGAGACCCAGTACTTC
cdr3_aa: CASSLGTGGQETQYF